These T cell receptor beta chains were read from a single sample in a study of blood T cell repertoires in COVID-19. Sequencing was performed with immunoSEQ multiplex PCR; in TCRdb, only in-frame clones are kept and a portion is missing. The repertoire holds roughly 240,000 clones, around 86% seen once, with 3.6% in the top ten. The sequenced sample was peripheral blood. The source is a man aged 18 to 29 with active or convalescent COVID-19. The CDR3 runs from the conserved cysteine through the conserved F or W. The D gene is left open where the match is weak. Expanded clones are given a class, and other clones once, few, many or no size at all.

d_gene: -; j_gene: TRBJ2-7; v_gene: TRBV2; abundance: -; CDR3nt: TGTGCCAGCAGGCCCCCCAGGGGCCTCGAAGAGCAGTACTTC; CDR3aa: CASRPPRGLEEQYF
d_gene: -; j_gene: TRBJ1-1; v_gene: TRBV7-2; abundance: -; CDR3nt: TGTGCCAGCAGCTTCCGGCCCGGGGGGGCTTTCTTT; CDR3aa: CASSFRPGGAFF
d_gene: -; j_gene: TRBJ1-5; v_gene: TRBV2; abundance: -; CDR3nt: TGTGCCAGCAGTGAAATGAGGTTCAATCAGCCCCAGCATTTT; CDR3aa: CASSEMRFNQPQHF
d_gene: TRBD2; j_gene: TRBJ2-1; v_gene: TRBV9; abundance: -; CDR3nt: TGTGCCAGCAGCGTTGTGTCTAGCGGGGGCTACAATGAGCAGTTCTTC; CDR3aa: CASSVVSSGGYNEQFF
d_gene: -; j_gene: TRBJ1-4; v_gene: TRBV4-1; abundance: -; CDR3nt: TGCGCCAGCAGCCCCTCTAAATGGGGAGATAATGAAAAACTGTTTTTT; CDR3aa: CASSPSKWGDNEKLFF
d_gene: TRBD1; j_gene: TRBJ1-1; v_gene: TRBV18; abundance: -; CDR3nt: TGTGCCAGCTCACTAAATCCAGGGGGCGAGACTGAAGCTTTCTTT; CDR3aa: CASSLNPGGETEAFF
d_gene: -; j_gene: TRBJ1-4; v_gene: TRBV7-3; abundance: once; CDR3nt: TGTGCCAGCAGCTTAACCGGTGCAACTAATGAAAAACTGTTTTTT; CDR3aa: CASSLTGATNEKLFF
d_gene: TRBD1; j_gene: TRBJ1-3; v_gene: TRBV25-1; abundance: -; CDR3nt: TGTGCCAGCAGCTCACAGGGGATGTCGAACACCATATATTTT; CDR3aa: CASSSQGMSNTIYF
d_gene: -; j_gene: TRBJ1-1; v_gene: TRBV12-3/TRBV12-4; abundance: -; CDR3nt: TGTGCCAGCAGTTTAGGTCAATTCAAAGCTTTCTTT; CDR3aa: CASSLGQFKAFF
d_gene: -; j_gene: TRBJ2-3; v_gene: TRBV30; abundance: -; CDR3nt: TGTGCCTGGAGCCGACCCCACGGGGGTCCCACAGATACGCAGTATTTT; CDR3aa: CAWSRPHGGPTDTQYF
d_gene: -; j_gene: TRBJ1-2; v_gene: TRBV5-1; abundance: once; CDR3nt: TGCGCCAGCAAGCGGACAGCCGAAAATAACTATGGCTACACCTTC; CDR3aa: CASKRTAENNYGYTF
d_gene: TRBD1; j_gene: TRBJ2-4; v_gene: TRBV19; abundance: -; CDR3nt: TGTGCCAGTAGTATAGGACAGGGGGCGGCCATTCAGTACTTC; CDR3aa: CASSIGQGAAIQYF
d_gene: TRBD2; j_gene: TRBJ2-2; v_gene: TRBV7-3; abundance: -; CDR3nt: TGTGCCAGCAGCTTAGCTAGCGGTGGGCTTGGCACCGGGGAGCTGTTTTTT; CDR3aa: CASSLASGGLGTGELFF
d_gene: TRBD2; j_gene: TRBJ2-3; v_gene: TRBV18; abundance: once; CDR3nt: TGTGCCAGCTCACCGGTAGGACTAGTCTCGCCGGTGGATACGCAGTATTTT; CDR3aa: CASSPVGLVSPVDTQYF
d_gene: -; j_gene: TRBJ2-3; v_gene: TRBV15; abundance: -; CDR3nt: TGTGCCACCAGCATCCAGGGGCTTACAGATACGCAGTATTTT; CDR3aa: CATSIQGLTDTQYF
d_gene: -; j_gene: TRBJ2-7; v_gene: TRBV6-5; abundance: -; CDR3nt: TGTGCCAGCAGGCCAGGACTTTTTGGGAGCTACGAGCAGTACTTC; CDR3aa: CASRPGLFGSYEQYF
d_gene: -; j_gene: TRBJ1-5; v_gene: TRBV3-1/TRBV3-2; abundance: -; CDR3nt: TGTGCCAGCAGCCAACAGGACAGCGATCAGCCCCAGCATTTT; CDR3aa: CASSQQDSDQPQHF
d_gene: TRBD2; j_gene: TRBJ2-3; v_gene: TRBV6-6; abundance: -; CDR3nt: TGTGCCAGCAGGCGACTAGCGGGGGGCCCAGGGGGAGATACGCAGTATTTT; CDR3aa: CASRRLAGGPGGDTQYF
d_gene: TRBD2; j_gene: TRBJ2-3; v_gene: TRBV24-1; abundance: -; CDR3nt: TGTGCCACCAGTGACGACTTAAGTGGCGGGAGCCCCACAGATACGCAGTATTTT; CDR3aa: CATSDDLSGGSPTDTQYF
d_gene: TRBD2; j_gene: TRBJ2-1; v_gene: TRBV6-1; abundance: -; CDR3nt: TGTGCCAGCAGTGACCCAGCGGGGTCTACCTACAATGAGCAGTTCTTC; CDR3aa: CASSDPAGSTYNEQFF
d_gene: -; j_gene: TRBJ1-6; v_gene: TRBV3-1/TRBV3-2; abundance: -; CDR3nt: TGTGCCAGCAGCACCAGTACTCGGGTTTCACCCCTCCACTTT; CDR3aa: CASSTSTRVSPLHF
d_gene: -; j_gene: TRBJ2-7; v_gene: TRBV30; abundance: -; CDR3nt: TGTGCCTGGAGCCTAGATTACGAGCAGTACTTC; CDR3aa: CAWSLDYEQYF
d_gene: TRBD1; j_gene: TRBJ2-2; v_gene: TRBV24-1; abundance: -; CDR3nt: TGTGCCACCGGGGGACAGTGGGGCGGTAGGTCGAACACCGGGGAGCTGTTTTTT; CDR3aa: CATGGQWGGRSNTGELFF
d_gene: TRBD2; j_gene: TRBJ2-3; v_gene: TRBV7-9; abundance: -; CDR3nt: TGTGCCAGCAGCTTAGGGTTTTTATTGGGGGAGGGACCCACAGATACGCAGTATTTT; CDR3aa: CASSLGFLLGEGPTDTQYF
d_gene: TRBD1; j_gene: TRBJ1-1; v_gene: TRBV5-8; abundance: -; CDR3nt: TGTGCCTTAACTCCGGGGACAGGGGTCATGAACACTGAAGCTTTCTTT; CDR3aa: CALTPGTGVMNTEAFF
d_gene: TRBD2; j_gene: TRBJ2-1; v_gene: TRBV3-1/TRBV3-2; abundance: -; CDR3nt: TGTGCCAGCAGCCAATGGGCCGGGGCTAGCGGGATCCATGAGCAGTTCTTC; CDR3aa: CASSQWAGASGIHEQFF
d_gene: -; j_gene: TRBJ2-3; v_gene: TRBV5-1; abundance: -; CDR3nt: TGCGCCAGCAGCTTGGGGACTTTTGGAGATACGCAGTATTTT; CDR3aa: CASSLGTFGDTQYF
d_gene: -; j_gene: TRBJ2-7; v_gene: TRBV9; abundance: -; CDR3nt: TGTGCCACCAAAGGGAGTGGAGAGCAGGTTGGATACGAGCAGTACTTC; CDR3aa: CATKGSGEQVGYEQYF
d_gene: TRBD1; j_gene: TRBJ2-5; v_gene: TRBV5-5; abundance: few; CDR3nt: TGTGCCAGCATCCCCTCACCGGGACAGGGGGAGACCCAGTACTTC; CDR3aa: CASIPSPGQGETQYF
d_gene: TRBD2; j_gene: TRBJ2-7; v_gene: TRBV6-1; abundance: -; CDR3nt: TGTGCCAGCAGTGATGGAGGACTAGCGAGAGCCTACGAGCAGTACTTC; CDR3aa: CASSDGGLARAYEQYF
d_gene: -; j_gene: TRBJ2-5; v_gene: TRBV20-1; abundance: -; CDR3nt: TGCAGTGCTAGAGACGATGGAGTAATTTACTTC; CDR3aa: CSARDDGVIYF
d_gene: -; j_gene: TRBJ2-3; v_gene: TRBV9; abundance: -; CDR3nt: TGTGCCAGCAGCGTAGTGGCTAGCGGCACAGATACGCAGTATTTT; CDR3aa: CASSVVASGTDTQYF
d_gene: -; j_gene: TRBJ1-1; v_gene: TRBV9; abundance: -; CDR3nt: TGTGCCAGCAGCGGTAGTGAATACACTGAAGCTTTCTTT; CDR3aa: CASSGSEYTEAFF
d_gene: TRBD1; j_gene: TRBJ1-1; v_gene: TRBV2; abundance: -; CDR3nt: TGTGCCAGCAGCCAACACAGGGGGATGAACACTGAAGCTTTCTTT; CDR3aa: CASSQHRGMNTEAFF
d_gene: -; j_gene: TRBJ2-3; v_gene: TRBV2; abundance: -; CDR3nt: TGTGCCAGCAGTTTTCGGGGGTTCCGCACAGATACGCAGTATTTT; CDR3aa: CASSFRGFRTDTQYF
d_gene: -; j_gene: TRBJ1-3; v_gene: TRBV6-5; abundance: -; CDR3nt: TGTGCCAGCAGTTTCAGGGCTGGAAACACCATATATTTT; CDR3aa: CASSFRAGNTIYF
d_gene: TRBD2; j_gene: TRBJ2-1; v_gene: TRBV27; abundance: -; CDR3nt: TGTGCCAGCAGTTCCCAAGCGGGAGAGCAGTTCTTC; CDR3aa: CASSSQAGEQFF
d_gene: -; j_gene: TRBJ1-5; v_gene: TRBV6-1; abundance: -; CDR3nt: TGTGCCAGCAGTGAAAACCGGAGGACAGAAGATCAGCGTTTT; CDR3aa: CASSENRRTEDQRF
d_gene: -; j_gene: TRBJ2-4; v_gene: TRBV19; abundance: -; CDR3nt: TGTGCCAGTAGTCCAGGCGGGGCCCTAGACATTCAGTACTTC; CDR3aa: CASSPGGALDIQYF
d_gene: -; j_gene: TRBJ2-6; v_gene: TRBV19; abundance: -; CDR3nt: TGTGCCACCCGGACAGTCGCTGGGGCCAACGTCCTGACTTTC; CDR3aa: CATRTVAGANVLTF